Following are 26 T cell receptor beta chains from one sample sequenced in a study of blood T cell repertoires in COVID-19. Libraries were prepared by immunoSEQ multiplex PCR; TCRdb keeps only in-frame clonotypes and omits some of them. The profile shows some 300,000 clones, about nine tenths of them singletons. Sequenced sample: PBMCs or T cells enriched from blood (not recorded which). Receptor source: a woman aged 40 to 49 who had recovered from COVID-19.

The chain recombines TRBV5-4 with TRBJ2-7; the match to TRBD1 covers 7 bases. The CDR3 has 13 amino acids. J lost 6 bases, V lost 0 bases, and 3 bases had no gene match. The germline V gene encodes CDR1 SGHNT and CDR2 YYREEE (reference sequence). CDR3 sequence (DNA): TGTGCCAGCAGCTTGGAGGGACAGCCCGAGCAGTACTTC. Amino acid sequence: CASSLEGQPEQYF.

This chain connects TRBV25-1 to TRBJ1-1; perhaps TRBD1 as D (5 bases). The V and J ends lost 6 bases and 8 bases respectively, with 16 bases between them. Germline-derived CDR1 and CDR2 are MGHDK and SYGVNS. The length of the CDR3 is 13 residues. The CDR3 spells CASRRTIGAEAFF. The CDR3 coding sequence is TGTGCCAGCAGGCGGACCATTGGGGCCGAAGCTTTCTTT.

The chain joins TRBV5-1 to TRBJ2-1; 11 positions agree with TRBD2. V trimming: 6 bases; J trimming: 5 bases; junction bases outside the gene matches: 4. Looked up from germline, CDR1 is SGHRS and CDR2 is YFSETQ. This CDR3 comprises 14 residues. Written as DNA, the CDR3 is TGCGCCAGCACTCGACTAGCGGGAAACAATGAGCAGTTCTTC. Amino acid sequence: CASTRLAGNNEQFF.

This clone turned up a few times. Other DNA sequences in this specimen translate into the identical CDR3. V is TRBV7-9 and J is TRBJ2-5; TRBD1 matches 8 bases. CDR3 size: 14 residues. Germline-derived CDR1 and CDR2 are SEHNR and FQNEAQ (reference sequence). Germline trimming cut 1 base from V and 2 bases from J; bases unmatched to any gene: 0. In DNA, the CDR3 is TGTGCCAGCAGCTTAGACAGGGGGCAAGAGACCCAGTACTTC. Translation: CASSLDRGQETQYF.

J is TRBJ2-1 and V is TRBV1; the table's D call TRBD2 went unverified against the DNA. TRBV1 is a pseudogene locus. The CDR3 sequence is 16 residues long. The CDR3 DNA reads TGCACCAGCAGCCAATTGGGGAGATACTCCTACAATGAGCAGTTCTTC. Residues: CTSSQLGRYSYNEQFF.

The CDR3 sequence: CASSGLGQGAPNEQFF. CDR3 DNA: TGTGCCAGCAGTGGGTTGGGACAGGGGGCCCCCAATGAGCAGTTCTTC. V gene TRBV6-1 combines with J gene TRBJ2-1; 12 nucleotides align to TRBD1. Looked up from germline, CDR1 is MNHNS and CDR2 is SASEGT. The CDR3 loop spans 16 amino acids. The junction had 7 bases not matched to a gene; V was cut back by 4 bases and J by 6 bases.

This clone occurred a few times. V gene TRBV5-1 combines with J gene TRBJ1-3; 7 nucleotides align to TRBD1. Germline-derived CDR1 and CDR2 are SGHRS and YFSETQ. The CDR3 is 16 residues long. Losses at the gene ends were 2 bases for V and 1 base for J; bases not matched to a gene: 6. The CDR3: CASSLNRGISGNTIYF. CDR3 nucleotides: TGCGCCAGCAGCTTAAACAGGGGAATATCTGGAAACACCATATATTTT.

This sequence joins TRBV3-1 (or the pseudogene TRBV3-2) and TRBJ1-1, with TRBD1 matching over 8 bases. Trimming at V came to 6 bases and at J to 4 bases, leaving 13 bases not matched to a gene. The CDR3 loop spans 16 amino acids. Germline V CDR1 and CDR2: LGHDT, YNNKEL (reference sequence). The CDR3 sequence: CASSPRARGRSTEAFF. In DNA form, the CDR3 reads TGTGCCAGCAGTCCAAGAGCCAGGGGGCGGTCCACTGAAGCTTTCTTT.

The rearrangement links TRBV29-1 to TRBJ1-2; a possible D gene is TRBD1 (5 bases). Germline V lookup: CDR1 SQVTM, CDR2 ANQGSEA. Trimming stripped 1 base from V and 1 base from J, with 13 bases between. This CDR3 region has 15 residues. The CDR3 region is CSVEGPGQGNYGYTF. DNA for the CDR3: TGCAGCGTTGAAGGACCGGGCCAGGGTAACTATGGCTACACCTTC.

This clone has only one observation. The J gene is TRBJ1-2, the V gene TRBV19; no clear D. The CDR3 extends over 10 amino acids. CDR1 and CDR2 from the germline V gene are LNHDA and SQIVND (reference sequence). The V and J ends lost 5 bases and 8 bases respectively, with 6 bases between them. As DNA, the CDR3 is TGTGCCAGTAGTGGCTGGGGCTACACCTTC. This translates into CASSGWGYTF.

CDR3 residues: CASSPDSTYTEAFF. CDR3 in DNA: TGTGCCAGCTCCCCCGACAGTACCTACACTGAAGCTTTCTTT. The rearrangement links TRBV18 to TRBJ1-1, with D maybe TRBD1 (5 bases). Trimming took off 6 bases at V and 3 bases at J, with 14 bases between the two ends. The length of the CDR3 is 14 residues. Germline CDR1 KGHSH, CDR2 LQKENI. The entire variable domain, with the rest obtained from reference TRBV18 and TRBJ1-1, is as follows: NAGVMQNPRHLVRRRGQEARLRCSPMKGHSHVYWYRQLPEEGLKFMVYLQKENIIDESGMPKERFSAEFPKEGPSILRIQQVVRGDSAAYFCASSPDSTYTEAFFGQGTRLTVV.

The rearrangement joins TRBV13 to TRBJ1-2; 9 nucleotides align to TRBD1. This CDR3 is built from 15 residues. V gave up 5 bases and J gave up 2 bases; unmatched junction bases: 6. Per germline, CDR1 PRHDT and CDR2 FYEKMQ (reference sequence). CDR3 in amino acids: CASSRTGAENYGYTF. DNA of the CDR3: TGTGCCAGCAGCAGGACAGGGGCCGAGAACTATGGCTACACCTTC.

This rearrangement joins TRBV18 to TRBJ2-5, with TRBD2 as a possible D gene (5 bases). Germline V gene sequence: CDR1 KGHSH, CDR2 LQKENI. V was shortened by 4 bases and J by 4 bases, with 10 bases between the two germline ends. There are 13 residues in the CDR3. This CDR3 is CASSQDWGETQYF. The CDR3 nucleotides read TGTGCCAGCTCACAGGACTGGGGAGAGACCCAGTACTTC.

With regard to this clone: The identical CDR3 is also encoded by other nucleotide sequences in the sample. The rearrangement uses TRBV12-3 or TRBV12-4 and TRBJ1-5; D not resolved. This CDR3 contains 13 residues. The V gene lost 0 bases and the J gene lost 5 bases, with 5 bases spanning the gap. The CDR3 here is CASSLARDQPQHF. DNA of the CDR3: TGTGCCAGCAGTTTAGCGAGAGATCAGCCCCAGCATTTT.

The CDR3 loop is CASRARENTGELFF. The CDR3 region has the DNA TGTGCCAGCCGAGCCCGGGAGAACACCGGGGAGCTGTTTTTT. This sequence joins TRBV2 and TRBJ2-2; maybe TRBD2 (5 bases). Trimming removed 8 bases at V and 1 base at J, with 11 bases between. Germline V gives CDR1 SNHLY, CDR2 FYNNEI. The CDR3 has 14 residues.

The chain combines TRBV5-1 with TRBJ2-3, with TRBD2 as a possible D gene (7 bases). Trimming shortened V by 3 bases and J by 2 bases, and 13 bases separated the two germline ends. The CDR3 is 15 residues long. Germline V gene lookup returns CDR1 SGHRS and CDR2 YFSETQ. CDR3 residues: CASSSGGAITDTQYF. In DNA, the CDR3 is TGCGCCAGCAGCTCTGGGGGGGCGATCACAGATACGCAGTATTTT.

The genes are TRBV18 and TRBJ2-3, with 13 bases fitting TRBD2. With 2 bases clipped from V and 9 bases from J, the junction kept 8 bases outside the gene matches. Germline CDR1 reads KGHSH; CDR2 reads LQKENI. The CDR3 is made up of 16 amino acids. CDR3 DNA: TGTGCCAGCTCACCAATAGGGACTAGCGGGGTCTCAACGCAGTATTTT. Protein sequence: CASSPIGTSGVSTQYF.

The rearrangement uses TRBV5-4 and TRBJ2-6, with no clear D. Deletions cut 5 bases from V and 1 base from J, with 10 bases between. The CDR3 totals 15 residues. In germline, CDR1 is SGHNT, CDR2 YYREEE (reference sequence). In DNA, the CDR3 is TGTGCCAGCAGACGCGACAAATCTGGGGCCAACGTCCTGACTTTC. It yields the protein CASRRDKSGANVLTF.

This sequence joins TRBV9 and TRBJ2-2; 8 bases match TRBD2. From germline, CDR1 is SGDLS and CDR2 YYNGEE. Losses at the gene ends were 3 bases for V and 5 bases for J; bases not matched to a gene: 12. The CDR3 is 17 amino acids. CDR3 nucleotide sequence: TGTGCCAGCAGCGCGGGAGTGGCGGGAGGAGAGACCGGGGAGCTGTTTTTT. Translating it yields CASSAGVAGGETGELFF.

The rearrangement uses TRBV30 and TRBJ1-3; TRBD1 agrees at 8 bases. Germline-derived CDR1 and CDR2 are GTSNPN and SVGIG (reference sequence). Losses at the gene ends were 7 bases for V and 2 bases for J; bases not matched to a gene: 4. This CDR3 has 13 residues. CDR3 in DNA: TGTGCCTTTAAACAGGGGGCTGGAAACACCATATATTTT. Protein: CAFKQGAGNTIYF.

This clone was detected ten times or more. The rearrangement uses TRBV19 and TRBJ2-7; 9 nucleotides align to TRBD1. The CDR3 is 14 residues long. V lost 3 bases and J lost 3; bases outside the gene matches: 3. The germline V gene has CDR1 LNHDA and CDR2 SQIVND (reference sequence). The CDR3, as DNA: TGTGCCAGTAGTATGGACAGGGGTAGCTACGAGCAGTACTTC. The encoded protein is CASSMDRGSYEQYF.

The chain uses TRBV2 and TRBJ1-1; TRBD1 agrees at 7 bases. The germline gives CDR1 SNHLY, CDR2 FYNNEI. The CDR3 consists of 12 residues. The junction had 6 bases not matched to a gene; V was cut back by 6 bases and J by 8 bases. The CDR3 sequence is CASRLTGREAFF. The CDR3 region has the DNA TGTGCCAGCAGACTGACAGGGCGAGAAGCTTTCTTT.

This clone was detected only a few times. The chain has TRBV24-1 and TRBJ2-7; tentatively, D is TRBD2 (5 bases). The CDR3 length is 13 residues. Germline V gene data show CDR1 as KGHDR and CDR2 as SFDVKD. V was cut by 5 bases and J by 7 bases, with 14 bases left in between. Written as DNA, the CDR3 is TGTGCCACCAGTGCCTCCCCTTCGGGGGAGCAGTACTTC. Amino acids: CATSASPSGEQYF.

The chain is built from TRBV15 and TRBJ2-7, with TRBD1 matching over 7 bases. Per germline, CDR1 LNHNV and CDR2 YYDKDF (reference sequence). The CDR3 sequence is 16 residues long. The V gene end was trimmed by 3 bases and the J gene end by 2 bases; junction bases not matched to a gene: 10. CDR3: CATSSYRDSLAYEQYF. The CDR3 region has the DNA TGTGCCACCAGCAGTTACCGGGACAGCCTAGCCTACGAGCAGTACTTC. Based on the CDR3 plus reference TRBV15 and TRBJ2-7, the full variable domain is DAMVIQNPRYQVTQFGKPVTLSCSQTLNHNVMYWYQQKSSQAPKLLFHYYDKDFNNEADTPDNFQSRRPNTSFCFLDIRSPGLGDTAMYLCATSSYRDSLAYEQYFGPGTRLTVT.

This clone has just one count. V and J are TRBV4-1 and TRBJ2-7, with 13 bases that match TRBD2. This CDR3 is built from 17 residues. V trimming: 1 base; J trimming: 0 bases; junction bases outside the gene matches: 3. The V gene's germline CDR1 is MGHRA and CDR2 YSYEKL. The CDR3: CASSQGLAGGSSYEQYF. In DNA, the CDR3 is TGCGCCAGCAGCCAAGGACTAGCGGGAGGATCCTCCTACGAGCAGTACTTC.

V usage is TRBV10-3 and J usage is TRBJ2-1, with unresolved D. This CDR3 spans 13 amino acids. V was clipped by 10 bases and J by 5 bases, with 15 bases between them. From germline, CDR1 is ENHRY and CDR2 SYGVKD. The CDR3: CATCPNEDNEQFF. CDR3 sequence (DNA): TGTGCCACCTGCCCCAACGAGGACAATGAGCAGTTCTTC.